Included here is one T cell receptor beta chain sequence, with context. These data are taken from a study of CD8 T cells in Susac syndrome. Study-level information: Among sequenced Susac syndrome patients, five or six had active disease and roughly eight were in remission.

Trimming left V 1 base short and J 0 bases short, with 7 bases between. CDR1 and CDR2 from the germline V gene are SGHRS and YFSETQ. The CDR3 totals 14 residues. An amount of RNA that ranged from 0.5 to 1 ug was reverse transcribed with random hexamers. TCRdb re-analysed the immunoSEQ multiplex PCR reads in MiXCR, keeping a single row per CDR3 protein. The data show under 95,000 distinct CDR3 sequences, with approximately 95% seen just once and 0.45% to 0.5% held by the top ten. Sequencing of TCR beta was performed on blood CD8+ T cells and on blood CD4+ T cells. CD8+ and CD4+ T cells were negatively isolated; TEMRA cells were FACS-enriched.

This chain connects TRBV5-1 to TRBJ1-1; D not certain. This TCR was sampled from a human donor with Susac syndrome. The sample was CD8+ T cells from PBMCs. CDR3: CASSLIDLNTEAFF. In nucleotides, the CDR3 is TGCGCCAGCAGCTTGATCGATTTGAACACTGAAGCTTTCTTT.